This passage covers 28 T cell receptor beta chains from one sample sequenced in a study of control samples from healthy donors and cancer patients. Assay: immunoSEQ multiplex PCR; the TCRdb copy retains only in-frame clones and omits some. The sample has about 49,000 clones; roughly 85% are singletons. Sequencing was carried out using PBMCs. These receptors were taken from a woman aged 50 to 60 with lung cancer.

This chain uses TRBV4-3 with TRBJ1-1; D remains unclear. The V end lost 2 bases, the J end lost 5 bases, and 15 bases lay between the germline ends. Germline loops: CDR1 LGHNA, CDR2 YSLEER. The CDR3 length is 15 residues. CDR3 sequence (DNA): TGCGCCAGCAGCCAAAAAGCCGGAGGTCGGACTGAAGCTTTCTTT. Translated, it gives CASSQKAGGRTEAFF.

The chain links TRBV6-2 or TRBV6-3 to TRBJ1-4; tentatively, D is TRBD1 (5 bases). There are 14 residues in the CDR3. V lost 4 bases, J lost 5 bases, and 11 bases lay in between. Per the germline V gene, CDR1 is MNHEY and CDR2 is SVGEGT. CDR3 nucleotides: TGTGCCAGCAGTTCCAGGGTCTTGAATGAAAAACTGTTTTTT. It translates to CASSSRVLNEKLFF.

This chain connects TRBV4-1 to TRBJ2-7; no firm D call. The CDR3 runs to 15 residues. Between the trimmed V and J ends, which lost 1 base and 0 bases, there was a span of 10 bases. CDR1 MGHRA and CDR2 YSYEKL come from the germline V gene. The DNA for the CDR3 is TGCGCCAGCAGCCAAGTCTTGGCACTCTCCTACGAGCAGTACTTC. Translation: CASSQVLALSYEQYF.

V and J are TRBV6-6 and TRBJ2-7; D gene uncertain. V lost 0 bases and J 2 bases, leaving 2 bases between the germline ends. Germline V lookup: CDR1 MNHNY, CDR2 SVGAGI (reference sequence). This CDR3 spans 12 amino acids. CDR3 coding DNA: TGTGCCAGCAGTTACTCAGCCTACGAGCAGTACTTC. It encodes CASSYSAYEQYF.

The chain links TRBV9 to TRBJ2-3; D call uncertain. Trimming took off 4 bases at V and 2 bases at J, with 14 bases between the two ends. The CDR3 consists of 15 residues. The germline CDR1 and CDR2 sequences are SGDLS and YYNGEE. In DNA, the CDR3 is TGTGCCAGCAGCCCCCAGGTCGCATCCACAGATACGCAGTATTTT. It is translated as CASSPQVASTDTQYF.

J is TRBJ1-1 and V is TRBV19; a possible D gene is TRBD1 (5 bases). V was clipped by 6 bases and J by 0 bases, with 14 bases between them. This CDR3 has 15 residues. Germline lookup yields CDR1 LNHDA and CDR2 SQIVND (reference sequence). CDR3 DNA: TGTGCCAGTAGGGGCTCGGGGACCATGAACACTGAAGCTTTCTTT. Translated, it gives CASRGSGTMNTEAFF.

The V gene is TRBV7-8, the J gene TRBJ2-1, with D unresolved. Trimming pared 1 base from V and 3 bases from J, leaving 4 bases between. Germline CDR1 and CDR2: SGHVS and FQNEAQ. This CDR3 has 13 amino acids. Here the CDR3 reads CASSLDNYNEQFF. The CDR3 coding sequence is TGTGCCAGCAGCTTAGACAACTACAATGAGCAGTTCTTC.

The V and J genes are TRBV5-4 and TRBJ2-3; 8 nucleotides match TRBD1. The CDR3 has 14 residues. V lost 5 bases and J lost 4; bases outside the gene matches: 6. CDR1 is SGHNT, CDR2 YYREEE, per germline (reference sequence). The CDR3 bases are TGTGCCAGCAGGACCGGACAGGGAGCAGATACGCAGTATTTT. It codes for CASRTGQGADTQYF.

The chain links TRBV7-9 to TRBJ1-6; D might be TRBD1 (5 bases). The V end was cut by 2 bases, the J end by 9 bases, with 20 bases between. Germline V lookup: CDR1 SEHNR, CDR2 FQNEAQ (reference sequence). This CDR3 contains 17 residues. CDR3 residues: CASSLSRGTGRSSPLHF. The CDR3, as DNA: TGTGCCAGCAGCTTATCTCGAGGGACGGGGAGGAGTTCACCCCTCCACTTT.

This chain's CDR3 is CASSSWDQFDYEQYF. Here the CDR3 DNA reads TGTGCCAGCAGTTCGTGGGACCAATTTGACTACGAGCAGTACTTC. V is TRBV6-2 or TRBV6-3 and J is TRBJ2-7; the D call may be TRBD1 or TRBD2 (5 bases each). The CDR3 is 15 residues long. V was clipped by 4 bases and J by 3 bases, with 16 bases between them. Germline V gene lookup returns CDR1 MNHEY and CDR2 SVGEGT.

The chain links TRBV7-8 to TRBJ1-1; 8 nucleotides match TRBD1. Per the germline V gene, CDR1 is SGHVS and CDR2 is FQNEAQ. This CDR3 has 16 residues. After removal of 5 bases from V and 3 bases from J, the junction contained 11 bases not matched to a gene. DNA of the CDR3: TGTGCCAGCAGCAAATACTGGACAGGGAGGGACACTGAAGCTTTCTTT. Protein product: CASSKYWTGRDTEAFF.

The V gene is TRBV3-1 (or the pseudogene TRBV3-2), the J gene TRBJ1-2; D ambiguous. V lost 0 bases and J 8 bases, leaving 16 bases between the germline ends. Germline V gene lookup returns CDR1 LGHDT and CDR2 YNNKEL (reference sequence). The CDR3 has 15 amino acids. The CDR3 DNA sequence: TGTGCCAGCAGCCAAGATTCGACGGGCGCTTGGGGCTACACCTTC. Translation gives CASSQDSTGAWGYTF.

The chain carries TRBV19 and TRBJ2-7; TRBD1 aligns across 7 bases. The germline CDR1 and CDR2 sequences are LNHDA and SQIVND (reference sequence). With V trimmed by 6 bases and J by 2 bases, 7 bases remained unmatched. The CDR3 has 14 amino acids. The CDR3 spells CASSPGQFPYEQYF. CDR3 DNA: TGTGCCAGTAGCCCGGGACAGTTTCCCTACGAGCAGTACTTC. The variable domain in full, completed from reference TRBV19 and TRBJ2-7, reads DGGITQSPKYLFRKEGQNVTLSCEQNLNHDAMYWYRQDPGQGLRLIYYSQIVNDFQKGDIAEGYSVSREKKESFPLTVTSAQKNPTAFYLCASSPGQFPYEQYFGPGTRLTVT.

CDR3 coding DNA: TGTGCCAGTAGTTTTCGGACAGGGACCTCCGTTTGGGGCTACACCTTC. As protein: CASSFRTGTSVWGYTF. The rearrangement links TRBV19 to TRBJ1-2; 8 bases line up with TRBD1. From germline, CDR1 is LNHDA and CDR2 SQIVND (reference sequence). Trimming at V came to 5 bases and at J to 8 bases, leaving 16 bases not matched to a gene. This CDR3 comprises 16 residues.

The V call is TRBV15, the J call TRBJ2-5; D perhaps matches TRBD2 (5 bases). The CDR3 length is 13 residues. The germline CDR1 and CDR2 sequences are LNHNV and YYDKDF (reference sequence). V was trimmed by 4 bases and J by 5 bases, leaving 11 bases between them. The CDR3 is CATSKDSWETQYF. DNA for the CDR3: TGTGCCACCAGCAAGGACTCCTGGGAGACCCAGTACTTC.

In nucleotides, the CDR3 is TGTGCCAGCAGCTTAACGGGGTTCGATACGCAGTATTTT. Its translation is CASSLTGFDTQYF. This chain uses TRBV7-7 with TRBJ2-3, with D possibly TRBD2 on 5 matching bases. Germline-derived CDR1 and CDR2 are SSHAT and FNYEAQ (reference sequence). V was shortened by 2 bases and J by 6 bases, with 9 bases between the two germline ends. This CDR3 is 13 amino acids long.

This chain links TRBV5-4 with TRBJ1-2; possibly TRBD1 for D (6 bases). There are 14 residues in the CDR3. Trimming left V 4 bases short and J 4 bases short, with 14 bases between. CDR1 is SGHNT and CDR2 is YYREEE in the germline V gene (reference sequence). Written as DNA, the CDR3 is TGTGCCAGCAGCAGCCGACAGGAGGGCTATGGCTACACCTTC. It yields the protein CASSSRQEGYGYTF.

The CDR3 nucleotides are TGTGCCAGCAAGCCAGGGGGGGCCAACGTCCTGACTTTC. This sequence encodes CASKPGGANVLTF. This chain links TRBV6-6 with TRBJ2-6; tentative D call: TRBD1 (5 bases). Trimming removed 7 bases at V and 4 bases at J, with 8 bases between. The CDR3 is made up of 13 amino acids. The germline gives CDR1 MNHNY, CDR2 SVGAGI (reference sequence).

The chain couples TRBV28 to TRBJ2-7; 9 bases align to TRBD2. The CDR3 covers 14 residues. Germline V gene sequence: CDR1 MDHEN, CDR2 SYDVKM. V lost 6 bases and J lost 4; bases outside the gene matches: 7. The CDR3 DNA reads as TGTGCCAGCAGGCCGGGACTAGCCGAGTACGAGCAGTACTTC. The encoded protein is CASRPGLAEYEQYF.

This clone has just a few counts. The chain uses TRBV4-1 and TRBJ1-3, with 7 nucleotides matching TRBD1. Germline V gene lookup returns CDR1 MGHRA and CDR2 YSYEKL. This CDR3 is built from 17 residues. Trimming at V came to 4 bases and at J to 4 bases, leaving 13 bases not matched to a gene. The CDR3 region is CASSPSYQRGRGNTIYF. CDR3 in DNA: TGCGCCAGCAGCCCAAGTTATCAGAGGGGGCGAGGAAACACCATATATTTT.

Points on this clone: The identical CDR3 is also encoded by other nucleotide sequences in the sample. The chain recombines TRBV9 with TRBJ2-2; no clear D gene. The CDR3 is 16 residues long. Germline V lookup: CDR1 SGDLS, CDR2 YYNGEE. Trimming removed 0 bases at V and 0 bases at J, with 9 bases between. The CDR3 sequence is CASSVAGAANTGELFF. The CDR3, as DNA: TGTGCCAGCAGCGTAGCAGGAGCCGCGAACACCGGGGAGCTGTTTTTT.

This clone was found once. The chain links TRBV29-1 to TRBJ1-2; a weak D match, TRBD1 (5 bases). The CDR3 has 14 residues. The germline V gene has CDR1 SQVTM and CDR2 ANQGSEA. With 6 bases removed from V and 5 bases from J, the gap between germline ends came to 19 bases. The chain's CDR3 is CSVDRGRGGYGYTF. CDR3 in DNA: TGCAGCGTCGACCGGGGGAGGGGCGGATATGGCTACACCTTC.

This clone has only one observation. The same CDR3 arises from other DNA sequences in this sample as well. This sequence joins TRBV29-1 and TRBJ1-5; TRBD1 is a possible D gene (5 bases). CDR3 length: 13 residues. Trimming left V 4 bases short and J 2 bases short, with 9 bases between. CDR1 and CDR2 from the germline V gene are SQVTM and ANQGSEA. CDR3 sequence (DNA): TGCAGCGTTGTTCAGGGTGGCAATCAGCCCCAGCATTTT. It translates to CSVVQGGNQPQHF.

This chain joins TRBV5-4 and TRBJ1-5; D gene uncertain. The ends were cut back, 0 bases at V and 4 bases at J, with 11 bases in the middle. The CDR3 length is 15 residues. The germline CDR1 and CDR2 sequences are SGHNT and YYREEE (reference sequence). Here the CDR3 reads CASSLGPVGNQPQHF. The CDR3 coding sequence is TGTGCCAGCAGCTTGGGCCCCGTGGGGAATCAGCCCCAGCATTTT.

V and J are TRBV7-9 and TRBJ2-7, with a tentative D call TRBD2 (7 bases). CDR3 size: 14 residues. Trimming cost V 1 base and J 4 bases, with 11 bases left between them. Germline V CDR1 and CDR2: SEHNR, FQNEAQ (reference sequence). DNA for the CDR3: TGTGCCAGCAGCTTAGTCGGGGGGCGATACGAGCAGTACTTC. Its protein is CASSLVGGRYEQYF.

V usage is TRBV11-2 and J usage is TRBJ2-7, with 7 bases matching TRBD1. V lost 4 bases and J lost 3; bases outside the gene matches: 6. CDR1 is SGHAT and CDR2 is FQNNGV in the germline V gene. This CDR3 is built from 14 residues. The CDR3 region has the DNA TGTGCCAGCAGCTCACCGGGACAGATCTACGAGCAGTACTTC. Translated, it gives CASSSPGQIYEQYF.

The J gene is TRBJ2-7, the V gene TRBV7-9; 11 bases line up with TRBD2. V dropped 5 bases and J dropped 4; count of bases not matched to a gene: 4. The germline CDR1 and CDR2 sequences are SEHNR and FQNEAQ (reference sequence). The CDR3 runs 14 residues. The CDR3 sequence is CASSLTSGVYEQYF. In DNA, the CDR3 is TGTGCCAGCAGCCTGACTAGCGGGGTATACGAGCAGTACTTC.

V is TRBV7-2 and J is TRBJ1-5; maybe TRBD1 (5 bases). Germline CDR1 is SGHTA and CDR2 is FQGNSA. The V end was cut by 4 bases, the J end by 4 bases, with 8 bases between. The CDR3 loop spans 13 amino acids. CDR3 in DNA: TGTGCCAGCAGCTACCAGGGTAATCAGCCCCAGCATTTT. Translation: CASSYQGNQPQHF.